The clone carrying this T cell receptor (beta chain) has a single count. The data stem from a study of blood T cell repertoires in COVID-19. About the research overall: Samples taken during acute and convalescent COVID-19 were collected in the United States, Italy and Spain. The cDNA or gDNA used as material had been derived from T cells, B-cell-depleted T cells, or PBMCs.

Authors' methods: Nucleated cell counts were estimated from reference gene primer amplification. Libraries were prepared by immunoSEQ multiplex PCR; TCRdb keeps only in-frame clonotypes and omits some of them. V, J and clone size derive from that table, while D and trimming were established from the DNA sequence. The table includes about 100,000 clones, about 91% detected once. The sequence derives from a human donor in a cohort sampled during active COVID-19. The sequencing input was peripheral blood.

The CDR3 loop is CASSEAGVGTYEQYF. Written as DNA, the CDR3 is TGCGCCAGCAGTGAAGCGGGGGTTGGGACCTACGAGCAGTACTTC. The chain uses TRBV10-2 and TRBJ2-7; TRBD2 matches 8 bases. Germline CDR1 reads WSHSY; CDR2 reads SAAADI. With 3 bases clipped from V and 2 bases from J, the junction kept 6 bases outside the gene matches. The CDR3 has 15 amino acids.